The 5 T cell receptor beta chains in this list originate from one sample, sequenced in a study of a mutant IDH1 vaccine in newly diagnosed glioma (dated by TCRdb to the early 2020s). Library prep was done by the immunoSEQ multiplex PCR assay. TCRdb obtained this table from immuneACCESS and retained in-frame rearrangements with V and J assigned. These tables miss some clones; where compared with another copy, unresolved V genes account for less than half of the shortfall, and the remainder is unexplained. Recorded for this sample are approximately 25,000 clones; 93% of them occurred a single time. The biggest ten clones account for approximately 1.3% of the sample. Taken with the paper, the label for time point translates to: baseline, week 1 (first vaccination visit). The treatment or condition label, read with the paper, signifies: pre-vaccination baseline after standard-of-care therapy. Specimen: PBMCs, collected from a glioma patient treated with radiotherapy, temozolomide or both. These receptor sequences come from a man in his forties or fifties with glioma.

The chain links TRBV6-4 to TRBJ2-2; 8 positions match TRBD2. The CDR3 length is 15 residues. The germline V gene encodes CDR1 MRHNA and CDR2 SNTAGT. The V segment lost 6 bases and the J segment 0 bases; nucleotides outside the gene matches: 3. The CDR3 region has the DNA TGTGCCAGCAGACCGGGACTAGCGAACACCGGGGAGCTGTTTTTT. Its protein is CASRPGLANTGELFF.

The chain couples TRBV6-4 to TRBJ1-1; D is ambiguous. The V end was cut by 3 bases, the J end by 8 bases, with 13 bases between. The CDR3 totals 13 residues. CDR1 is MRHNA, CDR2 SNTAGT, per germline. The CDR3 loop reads CASSERGLGEAFF. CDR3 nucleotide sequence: TGTGCCAGCAGTGAACGAGGGCTCGGAGAAGCTTTCTTT.

CDR3 in amino acids: CASRSRDATNTGELFF. The CDR3, as DNA: TGTGCCAGCAGGTCCAGGGACGCTACGAACACCGGGGAGCTGTTTTTT. The rearrangement links TRBV7-9 to TRBJ2-2; perhaps D is TRBD1 or TRBD2 (5 bases each). The CDR3 spans 16 residues. The V gene's germline CDR1 is SEHNR and CDR2 FQNEAQ (reference sequence). The ends were cut back, 6 bases at V and 0 bases at J, with 14 bases in the middle.

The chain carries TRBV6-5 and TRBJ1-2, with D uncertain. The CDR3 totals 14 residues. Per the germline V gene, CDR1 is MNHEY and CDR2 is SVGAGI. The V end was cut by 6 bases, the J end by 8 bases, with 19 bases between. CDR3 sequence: CASSPPFGEGGYTF. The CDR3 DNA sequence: TGTGCCAGCAGCCCACCTTTTGGGGAAGGAGGCTACACCTTC.

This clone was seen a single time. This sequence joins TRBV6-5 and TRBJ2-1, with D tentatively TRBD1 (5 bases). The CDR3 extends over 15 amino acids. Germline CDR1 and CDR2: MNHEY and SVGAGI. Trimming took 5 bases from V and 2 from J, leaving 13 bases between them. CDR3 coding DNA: TGTGCCAGCAGTCCCAGGGTAGACACCTACAATGAGCAGTTCTTC. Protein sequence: CASSPRVDTYNEQFF.